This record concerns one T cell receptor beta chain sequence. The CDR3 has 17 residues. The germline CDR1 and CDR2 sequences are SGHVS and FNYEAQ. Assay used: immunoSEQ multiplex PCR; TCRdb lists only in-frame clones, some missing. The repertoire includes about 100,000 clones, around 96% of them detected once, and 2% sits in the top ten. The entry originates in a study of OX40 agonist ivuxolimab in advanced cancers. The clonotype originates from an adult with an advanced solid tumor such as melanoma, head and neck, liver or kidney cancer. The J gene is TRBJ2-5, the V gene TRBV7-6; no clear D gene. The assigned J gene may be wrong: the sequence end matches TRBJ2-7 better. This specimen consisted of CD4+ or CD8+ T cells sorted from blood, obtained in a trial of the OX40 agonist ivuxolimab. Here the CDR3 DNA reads TGTGCCAGCAGCTTAGTTGCGGCCGGCAGGACGGGCTACGAGCAGTACTTC. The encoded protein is CASSLVAAGRTGYEQYF.